What follows are 20 T cell receptor beta chains derived from one specimen sequenced in a study of T cell responses to AZD1222 COVID-19 vaccine. Assay: immunoSEQ multiplex PCR; the TCRdb copy retains only in-frame clones and omits some. This table has approximately 100,000 clones, approximately 84% appearing once. The material sequenced was peripheral blood, taken on day 0 of AZD1222 vaccination. The source of these receptors is an adult in good health.

The CDR3, as DNA: TGTGCCAGCTCACCTGGGGGAGGGGACATTCAGTACTTC. Encoded protein: CASSPGGGDIQYF. The chain joins TRBV18 to TRBJ2-4, with 7 nucleotides matching TRBD2. This CDR3 region has 13 residues. V was pared by 3 bases and J by 8 bases, with 4 bases of the junction left unmatched. The V gene's germline CDR1 is KGHSH and CDR2 LQKENI.

The chain recombines TRBV3-1 (or the pseudogene TRBV3-2) with TRBJ2-7; TRBD1 is a possible D gene (5 bases). Trimming took off 1 base at V and 10 bases at J, with 14 bases between the two ends. CDR1 LGHDT and CDR2 YNNKEL come from the germline V gene (reference sequence). The CDR3 contains 13 residues. DNA of the CDR3: TGTGCCAGCAGCCAAGCCGAGGACACCAGACAGTACTTC. This translates into CASSQAEDTRQYF.

This chain connects TRBV19 to TRBJ1-5; D unclear. The CDR3 loop spans 13 amino acids. Germline V CDR1 and CDR2: LNHDA, SQIVND (reference sequence). Trimming shortened V by 6 bases and J by 6 bases, and 12 bases separated the two germline ends. For the CDR3, the DNA is TGTGCCAGTAGCCCTGGGCTTAGTCAGCCCCAGCATTTT. Amino acids: CASSPGLSQPQHF.

V usage is TRBV10-1 and J usage is TRBJ2-1, with a tentative D call TRBD1 (5 bases). CDR3 length equals 12 residues. Trimming shortened V by 8 bases and J by 5 bases, and 10 bases separated the two germline ends. Germline assignment: CDR1 WNHNN and CDR2 SYGVQD (reference sequence). As DNA, the CDR3 is TGCGCCAGCGAAGGGGATAACAATGAGCAGTTCTTC. Translation: CASEGDNNEQFF.

This clone is a singleton in its sample. The V call is TRBV5-1, the J call TRBJ1-5; no clear D gene. Germline values: CDR1 SGHRS, CDR2 YFSETQ. V lost 4 bases, J lost 6 bases, and 14 bases lay in between. The CDR3 covers 14 residues. The CDR3 region has the DNA TGCGCCAGCAGCCAATGGGAAGGGAGTCAGCCCCAGCATTTT. It encodes CASSQWEGSQPQHF.

V usage is TRBV29-1 and J usage is TRBJ2-5; D is uncertain. CDR1 is SQVTM, CDR2 ANQGSEA, per germline. Trimming left V 1 base short and J 4 bases short, with 13 bases between. The CDR3 is 14 residues long. The CDR3 DNA is TGCAGCGTTGAAGGCGGAGTGGTGGTAGAGACCCAGTACTTC. Residues: CSVEGGVVVETQYF.

This chain uses TRBV10-3 with TRBJ2-3; no firm D call. The CDR3 contains 16 residues. Germline V gives CDR1 ENHRY, CDR2 SYGVKD. Trimming took off 0 bases at V and 1 base at J, with 11 bases between the two ends. CDR3 protein: CAISESSRMRTDTQYF. The CDR3 nucleotides read TGTGCCATCAGTGAGTCTTCGCGGATGCGCACAGATACGCAGTATTTT.

This chain uses TRBV10-3 with TRBJ1-2; TRBD1 agrees at 7 bases. Germline values: CDR1 ENHRY, CDR2 SYGVKD. The CDR3 has 14 amino acids. After removal of 0 bases from V and 7 bases from J, the junction contained 5 bases not matched to a gene. The CDR3 region has the DNA TGTGCCATCAGTGAGTCGTCAGGGGGAGGTGGCTACACCTTC. Its protein is CAISESSGGGGYTF.

This clone was recorded only once. The V gene is TRBV19, the J gene TRBJ2-7; D is possibly TRBD1 (5 bases). The CDR3 is made up of 13 amino acids. The germline V gene has CDR1 LNHDA and CDR2 SQIVND (reference sequence). V lost 4 bases to trimming and J lost 5 bases, with 12 bases between them. CDR3 amino acids: CASSTDTWNEQYF. The CDR3 bases are TGTGCCAGTAGTACGGACACCTGGAACGAGCAGTACTTC.

The V gene is TRBV1, the J gene TRBJ2-1; the table names TRBD2, a call not compared with the DNA. TRBV1 is shown as a pseudogene. The CDR3 covers 16 residues. CDR3 DNA sequence: TGCACCAGCAGCCAAGGTAGACTAGCGGGCCCGGGTGAGCAGTTCTTC. This sequence encodes CTSSQGRLAGPGEQFF.

The chain carries TRBV7-2 and TRBJ2-1; no firm D call. This CDR3 is built from 15 residues. Germline CDR1 and CDR2: SGHTA and FQGNSA. V lost 5 bases and J 0 bases, leaving 11 bases between the germline ends. The CDR3 nucleotides read TGTGCCAGCAGCCCCGGACCATACTCCTACAATGAGCAGTTCTTC. This translates into CASSPGPYSYNEQFF.

In its sample, this clone was seen once. V is TRBV20-1 and J is TRBJ1-6, with D tentatively TRBD1 (6 bases). The V gene's germline CDR1 is DFQATT and CDR2 SNEGSKA (reference sequence). The V end lost 3 bases, the J end lost 0 bases, and 12 bases lay between the germline ends. The CDR3 runs to 16 residues. Here the CDR3 reads CSASIRDNSYNSPLHF. CDR3 DNA sequence: TGCAGTGCTAGTATCCGGGACAACTCCTATAATTCACCCCTCCACTTT.

The chain combines TRBV4-2 with TRBJ1-4; TRBD1 matches 10 bases. This CDR3 comprises 16 residues. V lost 0 bases, J lost 6 bases, and 4 bases stayed unmatched. Looked up from germline, CDR1 is LGHNA and CDR2 is YNFKEQ. In nucleotides, the CDR3 is TGTGCCAGCAGCCAAGATCTAGGGACAGGGGATGAAAAACTGTTTTTT. Encoded protein: CASSQDLGTGDEKLFF.

This chain connects TRBV2 to TRBJ2-3; TRBD1 agrees at 11 bases. The J segment lost 3 bases and the V segment lost 4 bases, leaving 3 bases of the junction unmatched. The germline gives CDR1 SNHLY, CDR2 FYNNEI. This CDR3 is 15 amino acids long. Here the CDR3 DNA reads TGTGCCAGCAGTGTGGGGACAGGGGGGACAGATACGCAGTATTTT. Encoded protein: CASSVGTGGTDTQYF.

This sequence joins TRBV5-1 and TRBJ2-2; 9 positions match TRBD1. From germline, CDR1 is SGHRS and CDR2 YFSETQ. Trimming took 0 bases from V and 1 from J; bases not matched to a gene: 4. This CDR3 has 17 residues. The CDR3 reads CASSLEGDRVNTGELFF. CDR3 DNA: TGCGCCAGCAGCTTGGAGGGGGACAGGGTGAACACCGGGGAGCTGTTTTTT.

The CDR3 DNA follows: TGTGCCAGCAGTGAGGTTCAAGGGGCGCGGAATTCACCCCTCCACTTT. The encoded protein is CASSEVQGARNSPLHF. This sequence joins TRBV2 and TRBJ1-6, with D possibly TRBD1 on 5 matching bases. CDR3 length: 16 amino acids. The germline CDR1 and CDR2 sequences are SNHLY and FYNNEI. V was shortened by 3 bases and J by 7 bases, with 16 bases between the two germline ends.

The chain employs TRBV3-1 (or the pseudogene TRBV3-2) and TRBJ2-4; D gene unclear. The CDR3 runs 14 residues. In germline, CDR1 is LGHDT, CDR2 YNNKEL (reference sequence). V dropped 0 bases and J dropped 5 bases, with 8 bases sitting between them. The CDR3 here is CASSQDPAQNIQYF. The CDR3 nucleotides read TGTGCCAGCAGCCAAGATCCGGCTCAAAACATTCAGTACTTC.

The chain is built from TRBV6-6 and TRBJ1-1; the match to TRBD1 covers 9 bases. The germline gives CDR1 MNHNY, CDR2 SVGAGI (reference sequence). V shed 2 bases, J shed 4 bases, and the junction held 5 bases outside the gene matches. The CDR3 sequence is 15 residues long. The CDR3 is CASSYETGGGTEAFF. Here the CDR3 DNA reads TGTGCCAGCAGTTACGAGACAGGGGGGGGCACTGAAGCTTTCTTT.

CDR3 DNA sequence: TGTGCCAGCAGCTTTGGGAAGAACACTGAAGCTTTCTTT. This gives the protein CASSFGKNTEAFF. This chain links TRBV7-3 with TRBJ1-1; D remains ambiguous. From germline, CDR1 is SGHTA and CDR2 FQGTGA. The CDR3 sequence is 13 residues long. V lost 3 bases and J lost 1, with 6 bases in between.

V gene TRBV27 combines with J gene TRBJ2-5, with D perhaps TRBD1 (8 bases). Trimming stripped 7 bases from V and 2 bases from J, with 17 bases between. Germline CDR1 MNHEY, CDR2 SMNVEV (reference sequence). This CDR3 has 15 residues. The CDR3 sequence: CASTRTGRGQETQYF. CDR3 DNA: TGTGCCAGCACAAGGACAGGGCGGGGGCAAGAGACCCAGTACTTC.